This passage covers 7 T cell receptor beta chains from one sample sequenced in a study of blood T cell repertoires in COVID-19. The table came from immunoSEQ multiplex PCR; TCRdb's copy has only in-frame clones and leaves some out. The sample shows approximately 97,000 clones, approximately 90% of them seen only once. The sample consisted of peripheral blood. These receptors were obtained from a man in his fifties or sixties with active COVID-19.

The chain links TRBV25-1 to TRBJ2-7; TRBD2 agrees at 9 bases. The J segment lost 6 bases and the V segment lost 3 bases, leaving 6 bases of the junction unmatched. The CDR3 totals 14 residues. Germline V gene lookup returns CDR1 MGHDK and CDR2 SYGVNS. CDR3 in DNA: TGTGCCAGCAGTGATACCGGGACTAGCACCGAGCAGTACTTC. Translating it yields CASSDTGTSTEQYF.

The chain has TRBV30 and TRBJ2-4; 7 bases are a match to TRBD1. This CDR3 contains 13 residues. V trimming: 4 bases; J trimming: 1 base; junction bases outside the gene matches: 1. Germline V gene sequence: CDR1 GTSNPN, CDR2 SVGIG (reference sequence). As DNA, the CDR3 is TGTGCCTGGAAGGGGGCTGCCAAAAACATTCAGTACTTC. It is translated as CAWKGAAKNIQYF. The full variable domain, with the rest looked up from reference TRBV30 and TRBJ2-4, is SQTIHQWPATLVQPVGSPLSLECTVEGTSNPNLYWYRQAAGRGLQLLFYSVGIGQISSEVPQNLSASRPQDRQFILSSKKLLLSDSGFYLCAWKGAAKNIQYFGAGTRLSVL.

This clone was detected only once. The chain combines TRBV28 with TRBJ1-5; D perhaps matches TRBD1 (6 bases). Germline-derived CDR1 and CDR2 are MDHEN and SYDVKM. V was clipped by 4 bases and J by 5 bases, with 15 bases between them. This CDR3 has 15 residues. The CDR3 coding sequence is TGTGCCAGCAGTTCCCCGGGGGGCGCGGATCAGCCCCAGCATTTT. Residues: CASSSPGGADQPQHF. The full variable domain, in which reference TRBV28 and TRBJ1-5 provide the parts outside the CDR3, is DVKVTQSSRYLVKRTGEKVFLECVQDMDHENMFWYRQDPGLGLRLIYFSYDVKMKEKGDIPEGYSVSREKKERFSLILESASTNQTSMYLCASSSPGGADQPQHFGDGTRLSIL.

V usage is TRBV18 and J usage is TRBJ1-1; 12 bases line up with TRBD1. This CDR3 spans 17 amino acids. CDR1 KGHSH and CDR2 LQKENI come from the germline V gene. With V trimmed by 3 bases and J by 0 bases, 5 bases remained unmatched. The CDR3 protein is CASSPFGTGGMNTEAFF. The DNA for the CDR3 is TGTGCCAGCTCACCTTTCGGGACAGGGGGCATGAACACTGAAGCTTTCTTT.

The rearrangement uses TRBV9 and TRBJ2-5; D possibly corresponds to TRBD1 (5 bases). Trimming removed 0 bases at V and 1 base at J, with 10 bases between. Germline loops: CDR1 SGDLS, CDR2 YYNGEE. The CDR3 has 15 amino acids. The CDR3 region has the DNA TGTGCCAGCAGCGTAGGGACATATAGCCAAGAGACCCAGTACTTC. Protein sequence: CASSVGTYSQETQYF.

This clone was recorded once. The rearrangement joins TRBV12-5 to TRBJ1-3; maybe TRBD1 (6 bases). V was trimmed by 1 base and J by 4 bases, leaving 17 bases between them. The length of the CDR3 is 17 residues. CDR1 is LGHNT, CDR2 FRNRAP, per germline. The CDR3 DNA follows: TGTGCTAGTGGTTTGGGAAACAACAGGGTAAACGGAAACACCATATATTTT. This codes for CASGLGNNRVNGNTIYF.

CDR3 bases: TGCAGCGTTGAACGACAGGGAGGCGAGACCCAGTACTTC. It specifies CSVERQGGETQYF. The chain employs TRBV29-1 and TRBJ2-5, with TRBD1 as a possible D gene (7 bases). Germline CDR1 SQVTM, CDR2 ANQGSEA. V was shortened by 2 bases and J by 5 bases, with 12 bases between the two germline ends. The CDR3 length is 13 residues.